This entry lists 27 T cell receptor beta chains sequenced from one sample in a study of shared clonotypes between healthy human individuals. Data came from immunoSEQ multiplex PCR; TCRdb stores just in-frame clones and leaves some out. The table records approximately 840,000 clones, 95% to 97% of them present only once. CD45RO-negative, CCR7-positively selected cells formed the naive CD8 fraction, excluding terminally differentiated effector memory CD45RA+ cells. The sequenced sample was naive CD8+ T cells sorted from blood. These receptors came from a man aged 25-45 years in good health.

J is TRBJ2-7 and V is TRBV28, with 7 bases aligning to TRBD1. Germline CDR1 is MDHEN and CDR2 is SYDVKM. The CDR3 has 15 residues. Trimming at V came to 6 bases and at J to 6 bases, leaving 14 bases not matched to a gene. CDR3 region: CASRTANRGGREQYF. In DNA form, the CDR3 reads TGTGCCAGCAGGACAGCGAACAGGGGCGGGCGCGAGCAGTACTTC.

The CDR3 nucleotides are TGTGCCAGCAGTTTAATCGCCCGGACAGGCCCCTACAATGAGCAGTTCTTC. Translation: CASSLIARTGPYNEQFF. The chain is built from TRBV27 and TRBJ2-1, with 7 bases that match TRBD1. Germline V lookup: CDR1 MNHEY, CDR2 SMNVEV (reference sequence). V dropped 2 bases and J dropped 2; count of bases not matched to a gene: 9. This CDR3 contains 17 residues.

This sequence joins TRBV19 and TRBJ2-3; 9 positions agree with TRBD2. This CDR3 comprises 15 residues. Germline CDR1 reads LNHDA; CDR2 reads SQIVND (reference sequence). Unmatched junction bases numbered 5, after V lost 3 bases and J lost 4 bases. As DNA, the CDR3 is TGTGCCAGTAGTATGGTAGCGGGAGCCCCAGATACGCAGTATTTT. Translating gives CASSMVAGAPDTQYF.

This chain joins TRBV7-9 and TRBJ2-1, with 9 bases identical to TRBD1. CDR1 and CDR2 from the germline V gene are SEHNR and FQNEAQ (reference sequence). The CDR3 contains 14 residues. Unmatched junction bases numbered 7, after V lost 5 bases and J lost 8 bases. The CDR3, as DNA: TGTGCCAGCAGCCTGGGACAGGGTAGGGATGAGCAGTTCTTC. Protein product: CASSLGQGRDEQFF.

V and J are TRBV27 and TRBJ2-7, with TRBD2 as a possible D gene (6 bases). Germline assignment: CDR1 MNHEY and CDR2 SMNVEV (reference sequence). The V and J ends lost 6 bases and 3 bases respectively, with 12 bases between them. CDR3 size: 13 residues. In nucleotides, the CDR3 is TGTGCCAGCAGCCGGGGGAGTTTCTACGAGCAGTACTTC. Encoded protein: CASSRGSFYEQYF.

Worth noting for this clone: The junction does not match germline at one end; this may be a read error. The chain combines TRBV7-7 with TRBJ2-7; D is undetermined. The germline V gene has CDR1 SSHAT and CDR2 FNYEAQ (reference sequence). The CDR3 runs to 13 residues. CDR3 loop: CASSPSYGYEQYF. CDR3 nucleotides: TGTGCTAGCAGCCCGTCCTACGGCTACGAGCAGTACTTC.

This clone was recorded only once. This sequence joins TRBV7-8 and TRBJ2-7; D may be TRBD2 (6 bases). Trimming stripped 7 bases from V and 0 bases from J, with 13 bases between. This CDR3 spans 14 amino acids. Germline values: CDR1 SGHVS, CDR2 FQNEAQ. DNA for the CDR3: TGTGCCAGCACAGCCCCGGGACTCTCCTACGAGCAGTACTTC. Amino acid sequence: CASTAPGLSYEQYF.

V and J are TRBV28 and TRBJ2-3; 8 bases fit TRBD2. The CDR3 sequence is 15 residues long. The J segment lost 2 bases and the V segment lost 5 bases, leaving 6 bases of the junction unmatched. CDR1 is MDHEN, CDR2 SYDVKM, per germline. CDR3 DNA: TGTGCCAGCAGTCACACTAGCGGATACACAGATACGCAGTATTTT. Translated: CASSHTSGYTDTQYF.

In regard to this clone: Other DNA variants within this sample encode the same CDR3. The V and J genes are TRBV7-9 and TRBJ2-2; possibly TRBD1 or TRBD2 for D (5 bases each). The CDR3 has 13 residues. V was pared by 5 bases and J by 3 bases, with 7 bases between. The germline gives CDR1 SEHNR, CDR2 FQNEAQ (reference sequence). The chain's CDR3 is CASSRGDTGELFF. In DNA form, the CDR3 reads TGTGCCAGCAGCCGAGGGGACACCGGGGAGCTGTTTTTT.

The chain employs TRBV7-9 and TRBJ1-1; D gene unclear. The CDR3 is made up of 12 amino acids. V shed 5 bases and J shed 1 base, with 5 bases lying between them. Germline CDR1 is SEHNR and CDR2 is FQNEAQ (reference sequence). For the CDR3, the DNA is TGTGCCAGCAGCGATACGAACACTGAAGCTTTCTTT. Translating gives CASSDTNTEAFF.

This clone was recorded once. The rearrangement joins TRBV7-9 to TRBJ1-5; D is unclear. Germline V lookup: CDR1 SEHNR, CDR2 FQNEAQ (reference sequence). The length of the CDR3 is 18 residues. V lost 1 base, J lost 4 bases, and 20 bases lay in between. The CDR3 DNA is TGTGCCAGCAGCTTAGGTCCCCCAGAGTTAGCGCCAAATCAGCCCCAGCATTTT. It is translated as CASSLGPPELAPNQPQHF.

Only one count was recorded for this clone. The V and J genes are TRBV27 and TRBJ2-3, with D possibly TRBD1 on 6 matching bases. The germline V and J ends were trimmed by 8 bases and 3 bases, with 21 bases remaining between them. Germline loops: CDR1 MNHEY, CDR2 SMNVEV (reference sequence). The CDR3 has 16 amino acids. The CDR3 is CASGFEPRTETDTQYF. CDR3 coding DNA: TGTGCCAGCGGGTTTGAGCCCCGGACAGAGACAGATACGCAGTATTTT.

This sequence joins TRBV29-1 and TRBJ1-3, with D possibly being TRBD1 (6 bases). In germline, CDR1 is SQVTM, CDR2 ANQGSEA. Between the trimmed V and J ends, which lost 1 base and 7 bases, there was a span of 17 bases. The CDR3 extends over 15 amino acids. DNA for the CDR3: TGCAGCGTTGAAGCCCAAAGGGGGGTGAGGAACACCATATATTTT. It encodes CSVEAQRGVRNTIYF.

The CDR3 reads CASSLAGEGEQYF. CDR3 DNA sequence: TGTGCCAGCAGCTTGGCGGGAGAGGGGGAGCAGTACTTC. This chain uses TRBV13 with TRBJ2-7; 7 nucleotides match TRBD2. CDR3 length equals 13 residues. Germline V gene data show CDR1 as PRHDT and CDR2 as FYEKMQ (reference sequence). V dropped 3 bases and J dropped 7; count of bases not matched to a gene: 6.

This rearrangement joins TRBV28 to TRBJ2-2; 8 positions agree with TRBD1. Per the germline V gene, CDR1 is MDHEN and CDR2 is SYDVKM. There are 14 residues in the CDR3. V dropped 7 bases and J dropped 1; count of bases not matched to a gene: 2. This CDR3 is CASIDRGNTGELFF. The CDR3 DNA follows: TGTGCCAGCATTGACAGGGGGAACACCGGGGAGCTGTTTTTT.

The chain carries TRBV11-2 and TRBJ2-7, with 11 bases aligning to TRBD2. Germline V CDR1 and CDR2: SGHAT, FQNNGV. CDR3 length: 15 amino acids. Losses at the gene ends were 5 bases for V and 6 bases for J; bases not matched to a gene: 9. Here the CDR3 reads CASSPEGLAAREQYF. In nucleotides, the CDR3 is TGTGCCAGCAGCCCCGAGGGACTAGCGGCTCGCGAGCAGTACTTC.

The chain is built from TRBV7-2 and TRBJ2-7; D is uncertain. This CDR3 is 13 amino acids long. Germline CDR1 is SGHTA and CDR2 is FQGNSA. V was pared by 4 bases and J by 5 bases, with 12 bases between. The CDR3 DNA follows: TGTGCCAGCAGCTCGCTGTTTACCCACGAGCAGTACTTC. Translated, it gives CASSSLFTHEQYF.

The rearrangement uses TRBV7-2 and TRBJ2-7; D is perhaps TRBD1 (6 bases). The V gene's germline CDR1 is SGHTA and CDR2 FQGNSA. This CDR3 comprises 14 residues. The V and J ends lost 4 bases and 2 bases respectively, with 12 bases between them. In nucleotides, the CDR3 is TGTGCCAGCAGCTGGGACATCTACCCCTACGAGCAGTACTTC. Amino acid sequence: CASSWDIYPYEQYF.

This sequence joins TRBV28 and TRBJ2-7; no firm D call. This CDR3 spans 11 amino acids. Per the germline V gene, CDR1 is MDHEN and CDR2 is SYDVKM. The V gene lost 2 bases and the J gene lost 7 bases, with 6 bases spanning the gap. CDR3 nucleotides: TGTGCCAGCAGTTTAAACCTGGAGCAGTACTTC. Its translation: CASSLNLEQYF. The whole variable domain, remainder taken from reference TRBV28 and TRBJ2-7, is DVKVTQSSRYLVKRTGEKVFLECVQDMDHENMFWYRQDPGLGLRLIYFSYDVKMKEKGDIPEGYSVSREKKERFSLILESASTNQTSMYLCASSLNLEQYFGPGTRLTVT.

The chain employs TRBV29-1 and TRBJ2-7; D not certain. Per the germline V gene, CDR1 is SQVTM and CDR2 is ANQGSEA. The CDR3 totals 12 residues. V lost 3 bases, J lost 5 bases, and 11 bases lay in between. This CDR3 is CSVESRSHEQYF. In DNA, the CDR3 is TGCAGCGTTGAGTCCAGGTCCCACGAGCAGTACTTC.

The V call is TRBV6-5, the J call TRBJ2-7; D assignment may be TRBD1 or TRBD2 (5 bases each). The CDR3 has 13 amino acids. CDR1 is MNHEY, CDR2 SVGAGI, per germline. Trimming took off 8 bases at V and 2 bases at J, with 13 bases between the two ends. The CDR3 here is CASRERGPYEQYF. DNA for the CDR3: TGTGCCAGCCGCGAAAGGGGACCCTACGAGCAGTACTTC.

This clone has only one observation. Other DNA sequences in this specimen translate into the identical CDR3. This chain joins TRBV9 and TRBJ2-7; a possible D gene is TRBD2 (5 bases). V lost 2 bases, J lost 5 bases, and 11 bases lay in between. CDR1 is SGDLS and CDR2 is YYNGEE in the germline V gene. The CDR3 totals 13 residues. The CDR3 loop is CASSVGGSDEQYF. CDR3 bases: TGTGCCAGCAGCGTGGGTGGGAGCGACGAGCAGTACTTC.

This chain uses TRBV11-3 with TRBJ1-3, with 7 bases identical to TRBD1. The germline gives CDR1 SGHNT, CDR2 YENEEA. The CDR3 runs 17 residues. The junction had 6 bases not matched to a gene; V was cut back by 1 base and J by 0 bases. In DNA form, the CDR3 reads TGTGCCAGCAGCTTAGGAGGGGACAGTTACTCTGGAAACACCATATATTTT. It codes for CASSLGGDSYSGNTIYF.

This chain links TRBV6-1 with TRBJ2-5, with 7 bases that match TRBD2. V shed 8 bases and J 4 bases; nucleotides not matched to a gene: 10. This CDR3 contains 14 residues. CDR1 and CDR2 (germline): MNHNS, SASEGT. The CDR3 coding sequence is TGTGCCAGCCTGGAAGGGGAGGGAGGAGAGACCCAGTACTTC. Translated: CASLEGEGGETQYF.

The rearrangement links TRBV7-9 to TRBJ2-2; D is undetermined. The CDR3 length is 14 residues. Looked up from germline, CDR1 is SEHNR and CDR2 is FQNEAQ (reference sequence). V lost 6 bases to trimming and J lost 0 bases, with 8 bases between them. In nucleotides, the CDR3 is TGTGCCAGCAGACCTTCCTCGAACACCGGGGAGCTGTTTTTT. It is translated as CASRPSSNTGELFF.

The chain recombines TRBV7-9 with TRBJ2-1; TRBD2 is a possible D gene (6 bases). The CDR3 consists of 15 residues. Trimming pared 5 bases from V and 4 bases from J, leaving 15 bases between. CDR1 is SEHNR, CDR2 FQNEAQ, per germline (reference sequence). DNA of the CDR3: TGTGCCAGCAGCCCGCGACTAGTCCGGTACAATGAGCAGTTCTTC. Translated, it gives CASSPRLVRYNEQFF.

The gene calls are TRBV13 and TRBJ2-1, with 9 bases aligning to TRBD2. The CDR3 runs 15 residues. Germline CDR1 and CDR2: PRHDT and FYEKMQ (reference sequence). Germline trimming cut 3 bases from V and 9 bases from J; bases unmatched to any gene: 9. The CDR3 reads CASSFYSLAGFEQFF. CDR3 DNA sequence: TGTGCCAGCAGCTTCTACTCCCTAGCGGGATTTGAGCAGTTCTTC. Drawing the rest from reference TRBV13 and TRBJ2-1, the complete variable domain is AAGVIQSPRHLIKEKRETATLKCYPIPRHDTVYWYQQGPGQDPQFLISFYEKMQSDKGSIPDRFSAQQFSDYHSELNMSSLELGDSALYFCASSFYSLAGFEQFFGPGTRLTVL.